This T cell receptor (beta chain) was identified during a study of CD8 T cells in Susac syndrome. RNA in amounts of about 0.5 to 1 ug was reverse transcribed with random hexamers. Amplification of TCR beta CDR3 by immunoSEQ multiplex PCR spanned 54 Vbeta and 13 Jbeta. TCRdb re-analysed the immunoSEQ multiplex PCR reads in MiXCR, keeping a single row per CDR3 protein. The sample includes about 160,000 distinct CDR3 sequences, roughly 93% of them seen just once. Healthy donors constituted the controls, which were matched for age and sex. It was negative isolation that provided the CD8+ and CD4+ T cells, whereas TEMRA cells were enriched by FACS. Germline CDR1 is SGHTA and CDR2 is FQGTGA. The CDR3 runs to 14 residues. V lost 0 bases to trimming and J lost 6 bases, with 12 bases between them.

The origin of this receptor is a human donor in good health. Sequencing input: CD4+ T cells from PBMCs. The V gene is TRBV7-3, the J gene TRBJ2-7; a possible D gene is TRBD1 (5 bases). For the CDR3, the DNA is TGTGCCAGCAGCTTAACGACGGACCAGGGCGAGCAGTACTTC. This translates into CASSLTTDQGEQYF.